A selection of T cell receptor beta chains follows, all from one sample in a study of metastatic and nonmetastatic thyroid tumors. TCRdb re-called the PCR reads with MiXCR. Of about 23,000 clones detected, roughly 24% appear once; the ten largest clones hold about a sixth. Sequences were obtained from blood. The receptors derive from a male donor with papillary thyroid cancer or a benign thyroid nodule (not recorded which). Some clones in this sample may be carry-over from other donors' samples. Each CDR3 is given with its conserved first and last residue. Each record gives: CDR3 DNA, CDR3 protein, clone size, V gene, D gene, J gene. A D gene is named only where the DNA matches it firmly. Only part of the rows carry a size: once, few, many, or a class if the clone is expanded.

cdr3_nt: TGTGCCAGCAGCTTAGTAAATTTTCCGACCCCCACAGATACGCAGTATTTT
cdr3_aa: CASSLVNFPTPTDTQYF
clone_size: .
v_call: TRBV11-2
d_call: .
j_call: TRBJ2-3

cdr3_nt: TGTGCCAGCAGCGTAGTTGCTAGTCGAGAGACCCAGTACTTC
cdr3_aa: CASSVVASRETQYF
clone_size: many
v_call: TRBV9
d_call: .
j_call: TRBJ2-5

cdr3_nt: TGTGCCAGCATATTTACAGTCGAGCAGTACTTC
cdr3_aa: CASIFTVEQYF
clone_size: few
v_call: TRBV6-2/TRBV6-3
d_call: .
j_call: TRBJ2-7

cdr3_nt: TGCGCCAGCACCACACCGGACGGCCGACACTCTGGGGTCAACGTCCTGACTTTC
cdr3_aa: CASTTPDGRHSGVNVLTF
clone_size: few
v_call: TRBV12-3/TRBV12-4
d_call: .
j_call: TRBJ2-6

cdr3_nt: TGTGCCAGCAAAGGGGGGTTGGGGACCCAGTACTTC
cdr3_aa: CASKGGLGTQYF
clone_size: few
v_call: TRBV7-7
d_call: .
j_call: TRBJ2-5

cdr3_nt: TGTGCCAGCAGTGAGGCGGGAGGGTCCTACAATGAGCAGTCCTTC
cdr3_aa: CASSEAGGSYNEQSF
clone_size: .
v_call: TRBV6-4
d_call: TRBD2
j_call: TRBJ2-1

cdr3_nt: TGTGCCAGCAGCTTAAGGGGCGGTCAGCCCCAGCATTTT
cdr3_aa: CASSLRGGQPQHF
clone_size: many
v_call: TRBV7-2
d_call: .
j_call: TRBJ1-5

cdr3_nt: TGTGCCAGCAGTCTATCAGAACAGGGAGATACCGGGGAGCTGTTTTTT
cdr3_aa: CASSLSEQGDTGELFF
clone_size: few
v_call: TRBV6-1
d_call: .
j_call: TRBJ2-2

cdr3_nt: TGTGCCATCAGTGAGTCAGGCATCGCGTACAATGAGCAGTTCTTC
cdr3_aa: CAISESGIAYNEQFF
clone_size: many
v_call: TRBV10-3
d_call: .
j_call: TRBJ2-1

cdr3_nt: TGTGGCAGCAGTTTAGTTGGTAGCGGGAGGTCCCACGATCAGTACTTC
cdr3_aa: CGSSLVGSGRSHDQYF
clone_size: once
v_call: TRBV28
d_call: TRBD2
j_call: TRBJ2-7

cdr3_nt: TGTGCCAGCAGCCCGAAGCGGGATGTACACAATGAGCAGTTCTTC
cdr3_aa: CASSPKRDVHNEQFF
clone_size: many
v_call: TRBV11-3
d_call: TRBD2
j_call: TRBJ2-1

cdr3_nt: TGTGCCAGCAGTTTATCGGAGACACCTTGGGATTTGAAGGAGCAGTACTTC
cdr3_aa: CASSLSETPWDLKEQYF
clone_size: medium-sized
v_call: TRBV27
d_call: .
j_call: TRBJ2-7

cdr3_nt: TGTGCCAGCAGTACTCGCGGTACCTACAATCAGCCCCAGCATTTT
cdr3_aa: CASSTRGTYNQPQHF
clone_size: .
v_call: TRBV28
d_call: .
j_call: TRBJ1-5

cdr3_nt: TGTGCCATCCGTGCTACAGGGACTCGAGAGCAGTACTTC
cdr3_aa: CAIRATGTREQYF
clone_size: .
v_call: TRBV28
d_call: .
j_call: TRBJ2-7

cdr3_nt: TGTGCCAGCAGCTTAGATACGTCCCTGGGGGAAAAACTGTTTTTT
cdr3_aa: CASSLDTSLGEKLFF
clone_size: .
v_call: TRBV11-2
d_call: .
j_call: TRBJ1-4

cdr3_nt: TGTGCCAGCAGTTTATTGGACAGACTCTACGAGCAGTACTTC
cdr3_aa: CASSLLDRLYEQYF
clone_size: .
v_call: TRBV27
d_call: .
j_call: TRBJ2-7

cdr3_nt: TGTGCCAGTAGTCCACAGGGTCAGTACAATGAGCAGTTCTTC
cdr3_aa: CASSPQGQYNEQFF
clone_size: many
v_call: TRBV19
d_call: .
j_call: TRBJ2-1

cdr3_nt: TGTGCCAGCAGCTTAGATTCAGGGCCGGACACTGAAGCTTTCTTT
cdr3_aa: CASSLDSGPDTEAFF
clone_size: .
v_call: TRBV11-2
d_call: .
j_call: TRBJ1-1